These 18 T cell receptor beta chains originate from one sample sequenced in a study of T-cell reconstitution after alpha-beta-depleted transplantation in children. TCRbeta library construction was performed incorporating unique molecular identifiers. TCRdb fed the PCR reads into MiXCR, producing one record per CDR3 protein. The sample holds about 600,000 distinct CDR3 sequences, over 10% seen once. The source was PBMCs, mostly from graft donor cells, collected 360 days after TCRalphabeta/CD19-depleted stem cell transplant. The receptors here all came from a male patient younger than 18 who had a stem cell transplant for acute myeloid leukemia, so the T cells may come from the graft donor.

The chain joins TRBV5-1 to TRBJ2-3; TRBD2 matches at 11 bases. The junction had 7 bases not matched to a gene; V was cut back by 4 bases and J by 0 bases. The CDR3 length is 17 residues. CDR1 and CDR2 (germline): SGHRS, YFSETQ. CDR3 residues: CASSPAPSGRSTDTQYF. In DNA, the CDR3 is TGCGCCAGCAGCCCGGCCCCTAGCGGGAGGAGCACAGATACGCAGTATTTT.

V is TRBV6-2 or TRBV6-3 and J is TRBJ1-5, with D possibly matching TRBD1 (5 bases). The CDR3 is made up of 14 amino acids. V was cut by 8 bases and J by 4 bases, with 15 bases left in between. CDR1 is MNHEY and CDR2 is SVGEGT in the germline V gene. CDR3 nucleotide sequence: TGTGCCAGCGACATTGGACATTTGAATCAGCCCCAGCATTTT. Translation: CASDIGHLNQPQHF.

This clonotype was seen many times. The chain employs TRBV20-1 and TRBJ2-1; 8 bases are a match to TRBD2. The CDR3 has 10 amino acids. The trim removed 6 bases at V and 10 bases at J, leaving 2 bases unmatched. CDR1 is DFQATT, CDR2 SNEGSKA, per germline (reference sequence). CDR3: CSAKRGEQFF. CDR3 bases: TGCAGTGCCAAGCGGGGGGAGCAGTTCTTC.

This clonotype was observed many times. This chain joins TRBV5-1 and TRBJ2-7; 7 bases line up with TRBD2. The length of the CDR3 is 15 residues. Germline V lookup: CDR1 SGHRS, CDR2 YFSETQ. With V trimmed by 4 bases and J by 3 bases, 10 bases remained unmatched. CDR3: CASSLEAGPLYEQYF. DNA for the CDR3: TGCGCCAGCAGCCTGGAAGCGGGGCCCCTCTACGAGCAGTACTTC.

This clonotype was seen repeatedly, ten times or more. V and J are TRBV4-3 and TRBJ2-1, with 8 bases aligning to TRBD2. Germline lookup yields CDR1 LGHNA and CDR2 YSLEER. The CDR3 runs 17 residues. Germline trimming cut 4 bases from V and 6 bases from J; bases unmatched to any gene: 14. The CDR3 coding sequence is TGCGCCAGCAGCCGCGCTCTGACCGGGACTAGTACCAATGAGCAGTTCTTC. It encodes CASSRALTGTSTNEQFF.

This clonotype was counted only a few times. The chain combines TRBV28 with TRBJ2-7, with 10 nucleotides matching TRBD1. Germline-derived CDR1 and CDR2 are MDHEN and SYDVKM. V was pared by 5 bases and J by 5 bases, with 9 bases of the junction left unmatched. CDR3 length: 15 amino acids. In DNA form, the CDR3 reads TGTGCCAGCAGTATAACCGGGACAGGGGACCACGAGCAGTACTTC. Translation: CASSITGTGDHEQYF. Together with reference TRBV28 and TRBJ2-7, the CDR3 gives the full variable domain: DVKVTQSSRYLVKRTGEKVFLECVQDMDHENMFWYRQDPGLGLRLIYFSYDVKMKEKGDIPEGYSVSREKKERFSLILESASTNQTSMYLCASSITGTGDHEQYFGPGTRLTVT.

The V and J genes are TRBV29-1 and TRBJ1-1, with 8 bases lining up with TRBD1. Trimming cost V 8 bases and J 1 base; bases outside gene matches: 9. The germline gives CDR1 SQVTM, CDR2 ANQGSEA. This CDR3 comprises 14 residues. The CDR3 DNA reads as TGCAGCTCAGGGCGGACAGGGCCGAACACTGAAGCTTTCTTT. Translated: CSSGRTGPNTEAFF.

The chain combines TRBV4-3 with TRBJ2-7; D gene ambiguous. V lost 0 bases, J lost 3 bases, and 9 bases lay in between. Germline V gives CDR1 LGHNA, CDR2 YSLEER. The CDR3 totals 14 residues. In DNA, the CDR3 is TGCGCCAGCAGCCAAGAGGTCAGTTACTACGAGCAGTACTTC. Translated: CASSQEVSYYEQYF.

The chain combines TRBV5-5 with TRBJ2-2; 9 bases fit TRBD1. Germline values: CDR1 SGHKS, CDR2 YYEKEE (reference sequence). Germline trimming cut 4 bases from V and 5 bases from J; bases unmatched to any gene: 6. The length of the CDR3 is 15 residues. The CDR3 loop is CASSPAGQGTGELFF. The CDR3 DNA sequence: TGTGCCAGCAGCCCGGCCGGACAGGGGACCGGGGAGCTGTTTTTT.

The chain has TRBV30 and TRBJ2-2; D not resolved. The V gene lost 2 bases and the J gene lost 8 bases, with 6 bases spanning the gap. CDR1 and CDR2 (germline): GTSNPN, SVGIG (reference sequence). The CDR3 runs 11 residues. The CDR3 protein is CAWSPLGELFF. Written as DNA, the CDR3 is TGTGCCTGGAGTCCCTTGGGGGAGCTGTTTTTT.

V gene TRBV30 combines with J gene TRBJ2-2; possibly TRBD1 or TRBD2 for D (5 bases each). This CDR3 is 12 amino acids long. V lost 5 bases and J lost 3, with 7 bases in between. Per germline, CDR1 GTSNPN and CDR2 SVGIG (reference sequence). DNA of the CDR3: TGTGCCTGGCGGGGCCACACCGGGGAGCTGTTTTTT. Translation gives CAWRGHTGELFF.

CDR3 sequence: CASSSLGLAGDTGELFF. CDR3 bases: TGTGCCAGCAGCTCCCTCGGACTAGCGGGAGATACCGGGGAGCTGTTTTTT. The chain carries TRBV7-6 and TRBJ2-2; 13 bases fit TRBD2. Germline V gives CDR1 SGHVS, CDR2 FNYEAQ. V shed 4 bases, J shed 5 bases, and the junction held 7 bases outside the gene matches. The CDR3 sequence is 17 residues long.

There are a few counts of this clonotype. The J gene is TRBJ2-1, the V gene TRBV6-2 or TRBV6-3; a weak D match, TRBD1 (5 bases). CDR3 length: 14 residues. Deletions cut 3 bases from V and 6 bases from J, with 12 bases between. Germline V gene lookup returns CDR1 MNHEY and CDR2 SVGEGT. The CDR3, as DNA: TGTGCCAGCAGTTATCCCCAGGGTGTCAATGAGCAGTTCTTC. Protein: CASSYPQGVNEQFF.

This clonotype was detected many times. The CDR3 DNA follows: TGTGCCAGCAGTTCACGACTAGCGGGAGGTTATGAGCAGTTCTTC. Amino acids: CASSSRLAGGYEQFF. The chain links TRBV12-3 or TRBV12-4 to TRBJ2-1; 13 bases are a match to TRBD2. The CDR3 has 15 amino acids. Trimming cost V 4 bases and J 8 bases; bases outside gene matches: 5.

The CDR3 region has the DNA TGTGCCAGCAGTATTCCGACAGGGGCCGTCTCCTACGAGCAGTACTTC. Amino acid sequence: CASSIPTGAVSYEQYF. The V call is TRBV28, the J call TRBJ2-7; 8 bases agree with TRBD1. Germline lookup yields CDR1 MDHEN and CDR2 SYDVKM. J lost 0 bases, V lost 5 bases, and 9 bases had no gene match. The length of the CDR3 is 16 residues.

CDR3 in DNA: TGTGCCAGCAGCCTCTCACGAAGGACTAGCGGGAGGGCGGAAGATACGCAGTATTTT. Protein product: CASSLSRRTSGRAEDTQYF. The chain has TRBV11-2 and TRBJ2-3, with 15 bases lining up with TRBD2. CDR1 is SGHAT, CDR2 FQNNGV, per germline. The J segment lost 5 bases and the V segment lost 5 bases, leaving 14 bases of the junction unmatched. The CDR3 totals 19 residues.

This clonotype came up many times. This chain links TRBV7-3 with TRBJ2-3; 9 bases agree with TRBD2. CDR3 length: 14 amino acids. Germline V CDR1 and CDR2: SGHTA, FQGTGA. After removal of 5 bases from V and 3 bases from J, the junction contained 3 bases not matched to a gene. The CDR3 reads CASSPAGGTDTQYF. The CDR3 nucleotides are TGTGCCAGCAGCCCAGCGGGAGGAACAGATACGCAGTATTTT.

This clonotype was counted ten times or more. V usage is TRBV7-3 and J usage is TRBJ2-3, with 8 bases aligning to TRBD2. Trimming took 5 bases from V and 5 from J; bases not matched to a gene: 9. Germline V CDR1 and CDR2: SGHTA, FQGTGA. The CDR3 has 15 amino acids. The CDR3 loop is CASSPMGLEEDTQYF. The CDR3, as DNA: TGTGCCAGCAGCCCCATGGGACTAGAGGAAGATACGCAGTATTTT.